These T cell receptor beta chains were read from a single sample in a study of control samples from healthy donors and cancer patients. Measured with immunoSEQ multiplex PCR; TCRdb has only the in-frame clones, and not every one. The sample contains about 55,000 clones, around 90% of which appear only once. The specimen was blood. The receptors stem from a man aged 45-65 years in good health. The CDR3 runs from the conserved cysteine through the conserved F or W. A D gene is named only where the DNA matches it firmly. Expanded clones are given a class, and other clones once, few, many or no size at all.

>TRBD2|TRBJ2-1|TRBV11-2|.
TGTGCCAGCAGCTTAATCCGGACTAGCGGGAGCTTGTACAATGAGCAGTTCTTC
CASSLIRTSGSLYNEQFF
>TRBD1|TRBJ1-2|TRBV6-6|.
TGTGCCAGCAGTCCCAGGGGGAGGGACGGCTACACCTTC
CASSPRGRDGYTF
>.|TRBJ1-4|TRBV12-2|once
TGTGCAAGTCGCTTAAAGTACGTAAGGGTTGAAAAACTGTTTTTT
CASRLKYVRVEKLFF
>.|TRBJ1-2|TRBV4-3|.
TGCGCCAGCAGCCAGGGAGGAAATTACGTCTATGGCTACACCTTC
CASSQGGNYVYGYTF
>TRBD1|TRBJ1-5|TRBV6-5|.
TGTGCCAGCAGCCCAGGGGGGAGAGGGGGTCAGCCCCAGCATTTT
CASSPGGRGGQPQHF
>.|TRBJ1-3|TRBV6-5|.
TGTGCCAGCAGTTACTCGACATTCTCTGGAAACACCATATATTTT
CASSYSTFSGNTIYF
>.|TRBJ2-7|TRBV19|.
TGTGCCAGTAGCCCAGCCGGAAGCGGCTACGAGCAGTACTTC
CASSPAGSGYEQYF
>.|TRBJ2-7|TRBV5-6|.
TGTGCCAGCAGCTTGATGGCGCAGGCTTTCTCCTACGAGCAGTACTTC
CASSLMAQAFSYEQYF
>.|TRBJ2-1|TRBV18|.
TGTGCCAGCTCACCACTAGCCGCAGATGAGCAGTTCTTC
CASSPLAADEQFF
>TRBD2|TRBJ2-3|TRBV9|.
TGTGCCAGCAGCGGCTCTAGCGGGAACGTTGTAGATACGCAGTATTTT
CASSGSSGNVVDTQYF
>TRBD2|TRBJ2-7|TRBV5-5|.
TGTGCCAGCAACCGGGGGGGGTACGAGCAGTACTTC
CASNRGGYEQYF
>.|TRBJ1-1|TRBV4-2|.
TGTGCCAGCAGCCTTGAATTGGGGAACACTGAAGCTTTCTTT
CASSLELGNTEAFF
>.|TRBJ1-5|TRBV19|.
TGTGCCAGTAGTATCTCAGGGTCCCAGCCCCAGCATTTT
CASSISGSQPQHF
>.|TRBJ2-5|TRBV7-9|.
TGTGCCAGCAGCTCCAGCGAGACCCAGTACTTC
CASSSSETQYF
>TRBD2|TRBJ2-2|TRBV2|few
TGTGCCAGCAGAGACCAGGGACTAGCGGAACCCACCGGGGAGCTGTTTTTT
CASRDQGLAEPTGELFF
>.|TRBJ2-5|TRBV7-6|.
TGTGCCAGCAGCTTAAACACGGGAGCGGGAGAGACCCAGTACTTC
CASSLNTGAGETQYF
>.|TRBJ1-1|TRBV6-5|.
TGTGCCAGCAGTTACTCACGGCAAACTGAAGCTTTCTTT
CASSYSRQTEAFF
>.|TRBJ1-1|TRBV29-1|.
TGCAGCGTTTTTCACACTGAAGCTTTCTTT
CSVFHTEAFF
>TRBD2|TRBJ2-3|TRBV27|few
TGTGCCAGCAGGCCCCCCGGAGCGGGGGTCACAGATACGCAGTATTTT
CASRPPGAGVTDTQYF
>.|TRBJ2-3|TRBV5-1|.
TGCGCCAGCAGCTTGAGCACAGATACGCAGTATTTT
CASSLSTDTQYF
>TRBD2|TRBJ2-1|TRBV7-3|.
TGTGCCAGCAGCTTATGGCGGGAGGGGAATGAGCAGTTCTTC
CASSLWREGNEQFF
>.|TRBJ1-2|TRBV29-1|.
TGCAGCGTTGAAGCACCGGGATCTCAGAAGGTTTACACCTTC
CSVEAPGSQKVYTF
>TRBD1|TRBJ2-7|TRBV28|.
TGTGCCAGCAGTCCTCGGACAGGGGAGTCTCGCCACGAGCAGTACTTC
CASSPRTGESRHEQYF
>TRBD1|TRBJ1-4|TRBV5-1|.
TGCGCCAGCAGCTTGGGGGACAGGGGAGACCAACTGTTTTTT
CASSLGDRGDQLFF
>.|TRBJ1-1|TRBV6-2/TRBV6-3|once
TGTGCCAGCAGTTATCAGGGGACCACTGAAGCTTTCTTT
CASSYQGTTEAFF
>.|TRBJ2-7|TRBV19|.
TGTGCCAGTCCCACACCGGAGGGCTACGAGCAGTACTTC
CASPTPEGYEQYF
>.|TRBJ2-2|TRBV20-1|.
TGCAGTGCTAGTTCAAACACCGGGGAGCTGTTTTTT
CSASSNTGELFF
>.|TRBJ2-1|TRBV25-1|.
TGTGCCAGCAGTGATTCCAACTCCAATGAGCAGTTCTTC
CASSDSNSNEQFF
>TRBD1|TRBJ2-7|TRBV6-5|once
TGTGCCAGCAGCAAAACCGGGACAGGGAACTACGAGCAGTACTTC
CASSKTGTGNYEQYF
>.|TRBJ2-3|TRBV29-1|few
TGCAGCGTGGAAGACTACACAGTCGCAGATACGCAGTATTTT
CSVEDYTVADTQYF
>.|TRBJ1-6|TRBV9|.
TGTGCCAGCAGCGCTACCGGAGGAGCCTATAATTCACCCCTCCACTTT
CASSATGGAYNSPLHF
>TRBD2|TRBJ2-3|TRBV7-9|.
TGTGCCAGCAGCCCTATTAGCGGGAGCGGCACAGATACGCAGTATTTT
CASSPISGSGTDTQYF
>.|TRBJ2-2|TRBV18|.
TGTGCCAGCTCACCACCAGGACAGTCTAACACCGGGGAGCTGTTTTTT
CASSPPGQSNTGELFF
>.|TRBJ1-4|TRBV29-1|few
TGCAGCGTTGATCTCCAGGAAAAACTGTTTTTT
CSVDLQEKLFF
>.|TRBJ2-7|TRBV5-1|.
TGCGCCAGCAGCTTCGGTACAGTCTCCTACGAGCAGTACTTC
CASSFGTVSYEQYF
>.|TRBJ2-5|TRBV18|.
TGTGCCAGCTCACCCCGAGGGGGGGGAGAGACCCAGTACTTC
CASSPRGGGETQYF
>.|TRBJ1-4|TRBV7-9|medium-sized
TGTGCCAGCAGCTTATCGGCGATCGGAGGGAGGTCAACTAATGAAAAACTGTTTTTT
CASSLSAIGGRSTNEKLFF
>.|TRBJ2-1|TRBV13|.
TGTGCCAGCAGCCCCGATGCGAGGGGCGCGGGCAATGAGCAGTTCTTC
CASSPDARGAGNEQFF
>.|TRBJ2-3|TRBV28|.
TGTGCCAGCATCGGTACCGCCCATACGCAGTATTTT
CASIGTAHTQYF
>TRBD2|TRBJ2-5|TRBV24-1|.
TGTGCCACCAGTGTCCTAGCGGGAAGTGGGGAGACCCAGTACTTC
CATSVLAGSGETQYF
>.|TRBJ2-2|TRBV2|.
TGTGCCAGCAGGTCGACTAGGGCGAACACCGGGGAGCTGTTTTTT
CASRSTRANTGELFF
>.|TRBJ2-1|TRBV7-9|.
TGTGCCAGCAGCTTACAGGGCGGCTCCTACAATGAGCAGTTCTTC
CASSLQGGSYNEQFF
>TRBD2|TRBJ2-2|TRBV11-3|.
TGTGCCAGCAGCCCCCGGGGTAGCGGGAGGGCCGTCGGGGAGCTGTTTTTT
CASSPRGSGRAVGELFF
>.|TRBJ1-5|TRBV5-1|.
TGCGCCAGCAGCTTGGGAGGTTTCGATCAGCCCCAGCATTTT
CASSLGGFDQPQHF
>TRBD2|TRBJ2-1|TRBV10-3|.
TGTGCCATCAGTGAGTCGATAAGCGGGAGTTCCTACAATGAGCAGTTCTTC
CAISESISGSSYNEQFF
>TRBD2|TRBJ2-6|TRBV28|.
TGTGCCAGTACAACGGGGGGAACTGGGGCCAACGTCCTGACTTTC
CASTTGGTGANVLTF
>TRBD2|TRBJ2-7|TRBV3-1/TRBV3-2|.
TGTGCCAGCAGCCCCGTTGTTAGCGGGAGTAGCCACGAGCAGTACTTC
CASSPVVSGSSHEQYF
>.|TRBJ2-1|TRBV28|.
TGTGCCAGCAGTCCCTGGGGGTACAATGAGCAGTTCTTC
CASSPWGYNEQFF
>.|TRBJ2-3|TRBV27|.
TGTGGCCGGAAGGGGCGCACAGATACGCAGTATTTT
CGRKGRTDTQYF
>.|TRBJ2-3|TRBV7-2|.
TGTGCCAGCAGCTCGAGACGGCCTAGCACAGATACGCAGTATTTT
CASSSRRPSTDTQYF
>TRBD2|TRBJ2-1|TRBV7-2|.
TGTGCCAGCTCCTCAGCGGGGGGGAATGAGCAGTTCTTC
CASSSAGGNEQFF
>TRBD1|TRBJ1-4|TRBV5-6|.
TGTGCCAGCAGCCCGGGGACAGATCCAACTAATGAAAAACTGTTTTTT
CASSPGTDPTNEKLFF
>TRBD1|TRBJ2-7|TRBV19|.
TGTGCCAGTAGTGCCGCCGGGACAGGATCCTACGAGCAGTACTTC
CASSAAGTGSYEQYF
>.|TRBJ2-1|TRBV7-9|.
TGTGCCAGCCCTGTAGGCAGCTCCTACAATGAGCAGTTCTTC
CASPVGSSYNEQFF
>.|TRBJ1-6|TRBV9|once
TGTGCCAGCAGCGTAGAGAGGGGGAGGCCAAGCAATTCACCCCTCCACTTT
CASSVERGRPSNSPLHF
>.|TRBJ2-5|TRBV7-6|.
TGTGCCAGCAGCTTGGGCGTCCGGGAGACCCAGTACTTC
CASSLGVRETQYF
>TRBD1|TRBJ1-3|TRBV12-5|.
TGTGCTAGTGGTTGGGGGGACAGGGCCGCCTCTGGAAACACCATATATTTT
CASGWGDRAASGNTIYF
>TRBD2|TRBJ2-3|TRBV3-1/TRBV3-2|.
TGTGCCAGCAGTACCGGGACTAGCGGCACAGATACGCAGTATTTT
CASSTGTSGTDTQYF
>TRBD1|TRBJ1-2|TRBV2|.
TGTGCCAGCAGTGTGGGACAGGGTTTTAATAACTATGGCTACACCTTC
CASSVGQGFNNYGYTF
>TRBD1|TRBJ2-2|TRBV3-1/TRBV3-2|.
TGTGCCAGCCTAGGGACAGGAAGAAACACCGGGGAGCTGTTTTTT
CASLGTGRNTGELFF